Listed below are T cell receptor beta chains from one sample, sequenced in a study of vaccination and CD4 T cells after COVID-19. No antigen has been assigned to these receptors. In TCRdb, the PCR reads were re-called with MiXCR into one record per CDR3 protein. The sample carries about 10,000 distinct CDR3 sequences, around 32% recorded once. Sequenced material: CD4+ T cells from blood, cultured in vitro. The origin of the receptors is a human donor in good health. Each CDR3 is given with its conserved first and last residue. The D gene is left open where the match is weak. Rows may omit the clone size; those that give it use once, few, many or a size class.

v_gene: TRBV6-1
abundance: medium-sized
j_gene: TRBJ2-1
d_gene: -
CDR3aa: CASSEYRSSDYNEQFF
CDR3nt: TGTGCCAGCAGTGAATATAGGTCTAGCGATTACAATGAGCAGTTCTTC

v_gene: TRBV7-2
abundance: -
j_gene: TRBJ2-7
d_gene: -
CDR3aa: CASSLGVASYEQYF
CDR3nt: TGTGCCAGCAGCTTAGGGGTAGCAAGTTACGAGCAGTACTTC

v_gene: TRBV10-1
abundance: -
j_gene: TRBJ2-3
d_gene: TRBD2
CDR3aa: CASSLTSGRGVPDTQYF
CDR3nt: TGCGCCAGCAGTCTTACTAGCGGGAGGGGGGTGCCAGATACGCAGTATTTT

v_gene: TRBV24-1
abundance: medium-sized
j_gene: TRBJ1-5
d_gene: -
CDR3aa: CATTGYSNQPQHF
CDR3nt: TGTGCCACGACAGGCTATAGCAATCAGCCCCAGCATTTT

v_gene: TRBV6-5
abundance: -
j_gene: TRBJ2-7
d_gene: TRBD1
CDR3aa: CASSYAGGLYEQYF
CDR3nt: TGTGCCAGCAGTTACGCAGGGGGCCTCTACGAGCAGTACTTC

v_gene: TRBV7-8
abundance: -
j_gene: TRBJ2-3
d_gene: TRBD2
CDR3aa: CASSPPLREATDTQYF
CDR3nt: TGTGCCAGCAGCCCTCCCTTGCGGGAGGCCACAGATACGCAGTATTTT

v_gene: TRBV5-1
abundance: few
j_gene: TRBJ2-5
d_gene: TRBD2
CDR3aa: CASSSGLTETQYF
CDR3nt: TGCGCCAGCAGCTCGGGACTAACAGAGACCCAGTACTTC

v_gene: TRBV20-1
abundance: few
j_gene: TRBJ2-5
d_gene: TRBD2
CDR3aa: CSGTSSGRWETQYF
CDR3nt: TGCAGTGGAACTTCTAGCGGGAGATGGGAGACCCAGTACTTC

v_gene: TRBV10-2
abundance: -
j_gene: TRBJ2-1
d_gene: TRBD2
CDR3aa: CASRRGEGEQFF
CDR3nt: TGCGCCAGCAGACGGGGGGAGGGTGAGCAGTTCTTC

v_gene: TRBV7-2
abundance: -
j_gene: TRBJ1-5
d_gene: -
CDR3aa: CASSLGANREESSLHF
CDR3nt: TGTGCCAGCAGCTTAGGGGCGAACCGGGAGGAATCGTCCCTGCATTTT

v_gene: TRBV18
abundance: -
j_gene: TRBJ1-6
d_gene: -
CDR3aa: CASSSYNSPLHF
CDR3nt: TGTGCCAGCTCCTCTTATAATTCACCCCTCCACTTT

v_gene: TRBV28
abundance: -
j_gene: TRBJ1-1
d_gene: TRBD1
CDR3aa: CASFGTGRTEAFF
CDR3nt: TGTGCCAGCTTCGGGACAGGGCGCACTGAAGCTTTCTTT

v_gene: TRBV2
abundance: -
j_gene: TRBJ1-6
d_gene: -
CDR3aa: CASSWTVNSPLHF
CDR3nt: TGTGCCAGCAGTTGGACGGTGAATTCACCCCTCCACTTT

v_gene: TRBV27
abundance: -
j_gene: TRBJ2-3
d_gene: -
CDR3aa: CASSSVGGRGSTDTQYF
CDR3nt: TGTGCCAGCAGTTCGGTGGGGGGTCGGGGAAGCACAGATACGCAGTATTTT

v_gene: TRBV20-1
abundance: few
j_gene: TRBJ2-3
d_gene: TRBD1
CDR3aa: CSARAGTADTQYF
CDR3nt: TGCAGTGCTAGAGCCGGGACAGCAGATACGCAGTATTTT

v_gene: TRBV9
abundance: -
j_gene: TRBJ2-1
d_gene: -
CDR3aa: CASSVGARPLDEQFF
CDR3nt: TGTGCCAGCAGCGTAGGAGCTCGCCCCTTGGATGAGCAGTTCTTC

v_gene: TRBV20-1
abundance: -
j_gene: TRBJ2-4
d_gene: TRBD2
CDR3aa: CSGTSGRTLAKNIQYF
CDR3nt: TGCAGTGGGACTAGCGGGAGAACTTTAGCCAAAAACATTCAGTACTTC

v_gene: TRBV7-2
abundance: -
j_gene: TRBJ2-1
d_gene: TRBD2
CDR3aa: CASSLEGGRYNEQFF
CDR3nt: TGTGCCAGCAGCTTAGAGGGCGGGAGATACAATGAGCAGTTCTTC

v_gene: TRBV10-3
abundance: -
j_gene: TRBJ1-2
d_gene: TRBD1
CDR3aa: CAIRTSGGDYTF
CDR3nt: TGTGCCATCAGAACATCAGGGGGCGACTACACCTTC

v_gene: TRBV6-1
abundance: few
j_gene: TRBJ1-1
d_gene: -
CDR3aa: CASRSRKVGGPKTEAFF
CDR3nt: TGTGCCAGCAGGTCGAGAAAGGTCGGGGGACCAAAGACTGAAGCTTTCTTT

v_gene: TRBV6-1
abundance: -
j_gene: TRBJ2-5
d_gene: -
CDR3aa: CASSGSGSGETQYF
CDR3nt: TGTGCCAGCAGTGGATCGGGGTCGGGGGAGACCCAGTACTTC

v_gene: TRBV28
abundance: few
j_gene: TRBJ1-5
d_gene: TRBD1
CDR3aa: CASSYRDRANQPQHF
CDR3nt: TGTGCCAGCAGTTACCGGGACAGGGCAAATCAGCCCCAGCATTTT